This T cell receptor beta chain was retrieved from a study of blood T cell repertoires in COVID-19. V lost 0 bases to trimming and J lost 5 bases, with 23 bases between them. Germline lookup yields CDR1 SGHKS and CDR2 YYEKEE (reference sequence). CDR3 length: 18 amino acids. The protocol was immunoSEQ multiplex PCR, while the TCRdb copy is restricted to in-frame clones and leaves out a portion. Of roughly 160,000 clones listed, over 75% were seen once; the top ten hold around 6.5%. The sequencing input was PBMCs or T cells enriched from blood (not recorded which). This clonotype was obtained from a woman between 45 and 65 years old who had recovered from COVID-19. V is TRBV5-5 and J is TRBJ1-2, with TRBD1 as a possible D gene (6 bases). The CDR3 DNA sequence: TGTGCCAGCAGCTTGGGGGCAGGGGTAGCACAATTCCTTTATGGCTACACCTTC. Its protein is CASSLGAGVAQFLYGYTF.